The following is a T cell receptor (beta chain) sequence with its context. The target of this receptor is not known. There are no base qualities to consult, and no much larger clone falls within one base. The reads were generated on an Illumina HiSeq 1500. TCRdb applied fastp at Q25 and MiXCR to the public reads, then kept only in-frame beta chains. Merged by CDR3 protein, the rows form single entries marked with the most common genes and DNA. The sample data list more than 250,000 distinct CDR3 sequences, and roughly 25% of these were observed just once. The biggest ten clones account for about an eighth of the sample. The record originates from a study of T cell repertoires in cytomegalovirus infection (dated 2019 in TCRdb). Regarding the complete study: Alongside well-studied HLA-B-restricted epitopes, the peptide stimulations were aimed at recently identified HLA-C-restricted CMV epitopes, whose presentation resists viral immunomodulation. Donor HLA type was relevant to the analysis, as public TCR beta signatures indicated carriage of CMV infection together with the matching HLA type.

This specimen's treatment or condition label, per the study, means: in vitro stimulation with specific CMV peptide epitopes to enrich CMV-specific T cells. V is cut by 10 bases and J by 5 bases, and the space between the germline ends is 16 bases. CDR1 and CDR2, looked up from the germline V gene, are SGHDN and FVKESK. Reading from cysteine to phenylalanine, the CDR3 counts 13 amino acids. The sequence is cut down to CDR3 DNA, 39 bases in frame from base 1. General study outcomes and caveats: Carriers of CMV infection plus the relevant HLA type were discriminated by the cumulative frequency of public TCR beta family members in the study cohort and in an independent approximately 400-donor cohort. The ex vivo response was dominated by HLA-C-restricted CMV-specific TCR beta clonotypes, and the single most frequent clonotype in two of eight donors was supplied by these HLA-C-restricted clonotypes.

The receptor comes from a human donor in good health (CMV status not recorded). Some clones in this sample may be carry-over from other donors' samples. This specimen consisted of cultured PBMCs, obtained from culture after CMV antigen stimulation. The receptor chain draws on TRBV14 and TRBJ2-3, with no confident D gene call. The CDR3 corresponds to CATRRFAEDTQYF. The nucleotide sequence reads TGTGCCACGAGGAGATTCGCTGAAGATACGCAGTATTTT.